The 19 T cell receptor beta chains below come from one sample, sequenced in a study of spatial heterogeneity in lung cancer. Via MiXCR, TCRdb re-called the 5' RACE reads, giving one row per CDR3 protein. The table lists about 8,000 distinct CDR3 sequences, about 16% of them singletons. Stated time point: sample taken at primary tumor resection. This specimen consisted of normal lung tissue next to the tumor, obtained at surgery. The receptors originated from a male donor with early-stage non-small cell lung cancer.

There are a few counts of this clonotype. The chain is built from TRBV29-1 and TRBJ2-3; D is possibly TRBD1 (6 bases). Per germline, CDR1 SQVTM and CDR2 ANQGSEA. The CDR3 covers 15 residues. Deletions cut 4 bases from V and 1 base from J, with 15 bases between. The CDR3 sequence: CSVGTQGPRTDTQYF. CDR3 coding DNA: TGCAGCGTTGGGACTCAGGGGCCCCGCACAGATACGCAGTATTTT.

This clonotype was found a few times. The rearrangement links TRBV7-9 to TRBJ2-2, with 7 bases aligning to TRBD1. V lost 5 bases and J lost 5; bases outside the gene matches: 8. CDR3 size: 15 residues. Germline-derived CDR1 and CDR2 are SEHNR and FQNEAQ (reference sequence). This CDR3 is CASSPLPTGTGELFF. The DNA of the CDR3 is TGTGCCAGCAGCCCGCTTCCGACAGGGACCGGGGAGCTGTTTTTT. The full variable domain, in which reference TRBV7-9 and TRBJ2-2 provide the parts outside the CDR3, is DTGVSQNPRHKITKRGQNVTFRCDPISEHNRLYWYRQTLGQGPEFLTYFQNEAQLEKSRLLSDRFSAERPKGSFSTLEIQRTEQGDSAMYLCASSPLPTGTGELFFGEGSRLTVL.

This rearrangement joins TRBV3-1 to TRBJ1-1; D gene uncertain. The CDR3 is 12 amino acids. Trimming pared 0 bases from V and 10 bases from J, leaving 9 bases between. CDR1 is LGHDT, CDR2 YNNKEL, per germline (reference sequence). The CDR3 DNA is TGTGCCAGCAGCCAAGAGGGAAGGGTAGCTTTCTTT. Amino acids: CASSQEGRVAFF.

This clonotype was counted between two and nine times. V and J are TRBV5-5 and TRBJ2-7; D is ambiguous. Germline V lookup: CDR1 SGHKS, CDR2 YYEKEE (reference sequence). The CDR3 spans 15 residues. With 0 bases removed from V and 0 bases from J, the gap between germline ends came to 10 bases. The CDR3 region has the DNA TGTGCCAGCAGCTTGGCTCCGGGTAACTCCTACGAGCAGTACTTC. It codes for CASSLAPGNSYEQYF.

A few counts support this clonotype. The chain carries TRBV5-1 and TRBJ2-5; 7 positions match TRBD1. The V and J ends lost 0 bases and 2 bases, in that order; junction bases with no gene match: 4. This CDR3 comprises 15 residues. Germline lookup yields CDR1 SGHRS and CDR2 YFSETQ. As DNA, the CDR3 is TGCGCCAGCAGCTTGGCCTGGACAGGACAAGAGACCCAGTACTTC. Translation gives CASSLAWTGQETQYF.

As for this clonotype: Since a much larger clone is just one base distant, this may be a read error. The chain combines TRBV7-9 with TRBJ2-4; D is possibly TRBD1 (6 bases). The CDR3 is 14 amino acids. CDR1 is SEHNR and CDR2 is FQNEAQ in the germline V gene (reference sequence). The CDR3 coding sequence is TGTGCCAGCAGCTATGGGACAACCAAAAACATTCGGTACTTC. Translation gives CASSYGTTKNIRYF.

This clonotype was detected many times. The DNA for the CDR3 is TGCAGCGTTGAAGAGGCCGGACGGCCCTACGAGCAGTACTTC. Its translation: CSVEEAGRPYEQYF. The chain uses TRBV29-1 and TRBJ2-7; D gene ambiguous. V was clipped by 0 bases and J by 2 bases, with 11 bases between them. Germline V CDR1 and CDR2: SQVTM, ANQGSEA. CDR3 length: 14 residues.

The CDR3 loop is CASSLGGAVETQYF. The CDR3 DNA sequence: TGTGCCAGCAGCTTAGGGGGGGCCGTAGAGACCCAGTACTTC. The V gene is TRBV7-2, the J gene TRBJ2-5; D possibly matches TRBD1 or TRBD2 (6 bases each). Germline V CDR1 and CDR2: SGHTA, FQGNSA. The CDR3 runs 14 residues. Trimming pared 1 base from V and 4 bases from J, leaving 10 bases between.

The V and J genes are TRBV6-1 and TRBJ2-7, with D unresolved. V was pared by 5 bases and J by 2 bases, with 7 bases between. CDR3 length: 12 amino acids. Germline assignment: CDR1 MNHNS and CDR2 SASEGT. This CDR3 is CASSRAAYEQYF. The DNA of the CDR3 is TGTGCCAGCAGTAGAGCAGCCTACGAGCAGTACTTC.

By sample fraction, this clonotype is medium-sized. The rearrangement links TRBV30 to TRBJ1-6, with a tentative D call TRBD1 (5 bases). This CDR3 contains 18 residues. The V and J ends lost 2 bases and 0 bases respectively, with 17 bases between them. Germline assignment: CDR1 GTSNPN and CDR2 SVGIG (reference sequence). CDR3 sequence: CAWSFGREASSYNSPLHF. CDR3 in DNA: TGTGCCTGGAGTTTCGGCAGGGAGGCGAGCTCCTATAATTCACCCCTCCACTTT.

This clonotype is judged medium-sized (0.01 to 0.1%). This chain links TRBV13 with TRBJ2-1; the match to TRBD1 covers 11 bases. The CDR3 consists of 17 residues. Germline CDR1 PRHDT, CDR2 FYEKMQ (reference sequence). V lost 5 bases to trimming and J lost 7 bases; unmatched junction nucleotides: 13. DNA for the CDR3: TGTGCCAGCAGCAGCGGTCCAGGGACAGGGGGTTTGAATGAGCAGTTCTTC. It codes for CASSSGPGTGGLNEQFF.

This clonotype is deemed medium-sized. A read error may account for a junction end that differs from germline. The chain is built from TRBV12-3 or TRBV12-4 and TRBJ2-3, with 11 bases fitting TRBD2. The CDR3 has 15 amino acids. This CDR3 reads CASSLAGGRKDTQYF. In DNA, the CDR3 is TGTGCCAGCAGTCTAGCGGGGGGCCGGAAAGATACGCAGTATTTT.

This chain links TRBV9 with TRBJ2-1; 7 bases line up with TRBD1. The junction had 3 bases not matched to a gene; V was cut back by 4 bases and J by 2 bases. The germline CDR1 and CDR2 sequences are SGDLS and YYNGEE. The CDR3 is made up of 14 amino acids. CDR3 sequence: CASSLGQTYNEQFF. Written as DNA, the CDR3 is TGTGCCAGCAGCTTGGGACAGACCTACAATGAGCAGTTCTTC.

V gene TRBV3-1 combines with J gene TRBJ1-4, with D maybe TRBD1 (5 bases). The CDR3 extends over 16 amino acids. Germline lookup yields CDR1 LGHDT and CDR2 YNNKEL (reference sequence). V lost 4 bases and J lost 5, with 17 bases in between. The CDR3 is CASSRSGRQGNEKLFF. Here the CDR3 DNA reads TGTGCCAGCAGCCGGTCCGGGAGGCAGGGAAATGAAAAACTGTTTTTT.

The table lists this clonotype with a few counts. The chain links TRBV20-1 to TRBJ2-3, with a possible D match to TRBD2 (6 bases). Germline loops: CDR1 DFQATT, CDR2 SNEGSKA (reference sequence). This CDR3 contains 14 residues. V lost 6 bases to trimming and J lost 1 base, with 14 bases between them. The CDR3 is CSAPFSSGTDTQYF. The CDR3 nucleotides read TGCAGTGCCCCGTTCTCTAGCGGCACAGATACGCAGTATTTT.

This clonotype came up many times. The J gene is TRBJ1-1, the V gene TRBV27; D gene unclear. The CDR3 runs to 13 residues. Trimming took 5 bases from V and 1 from J, leaving 8 bases between them. CDR1 and CDR2 (germline): MNHEY, SMNVEV (reference sequence). The DNA of the CDR3 is TGTGCCAGCAGTCCCTTGGGGAACACTGAAGCTTTCTTT. Amino acid sequence: CASSPLGNTEAFF.

This clonotype has ten or more counts. The chain is built from TRBV7-2 and TRBJ2-2, with 7 bases fitting TRBD2. The CDR3 is made up of 18 amino acids. Germline assignment: CDR1 SGHTA and CDR2 FQGNSA. V was pared by 1 base and J by 3 bases, with 11 bases of the junction left unmatched. The CDR3 here is CASSLDGGLIVYTGELFF. The CDR3 DNA reads TGTGCCAGCAGCTTAGACGGGGGGTTGATTGTGTACACCGGGGAGCTGTTTTTT. Full variable domain (rest looked up from reference TRBV7-2 and TRBJ2-2): GAGVSQSPSNKVTEKGKDVELRCDPISGHTALYWYRQSLGQGLEFLIYFQGNSAPDKSGLPSDRFSAERTGGSVSTLTIQRTQQEDSAVYLCASSLDGGLIVYTGELFFGEGSRLTVL.

Many counts were recorded for this clonotype. This sequence joins TRBV6-2 or TRBV6-3 and TRBJ2-1; 8 nucleotides line up with TRBD1. The CDR3 is made up of 15 amino acids. J was trimmed by 7 bases and V by 1 base; bases with no gene match: 6. CDR1 is MNHEY and CDR2 is SVGEGT in the germline V gene. Here the CDR3 reads CASSYLAGGWNEQFF. Written as DNA, the CDR3 is TGTGCCAGCAGTTACTTGGCAGGGGGCTGGAATGAGCAGTTCTTC.

This clonotype is medium-sized in the sample. The CDR3 bases are TGTGCCAGCAGCTCCGCCCCCTCTTCCTACAATGAGCAGTTCTTC. Translated: CASSSAPSSYNEQFF. The gene calls are TRBV7-3 and TRBJ2-1, with no clear D. Looked up from germline, CDR1 is SGHTA and CDR2 is FQGTGA. The CDR3 runs to 15 residues. The V and J ends lost 4 bases and 1 base respectively, with 11 bases between them.